Listed below are T cell receptor beta chains from one sample, sequenced in a study of beta chain features in type 1 diabetes. Sequenced by immunoSEQ multiplex PCR; TCRdb stores in-frame clones only, minus some. The data show roughly 180,000 clones, approximately 7.9% seen once. The sample was central memory CD4+ T cells from blood. The receptor set was obtained from a young man with type 1 diabetes. Both conserved end residues are part of each CDR3. The D gene is left open where the match is weak. A clone size is listed for some rows: how often the clone was seen (once, few, many), or a class if it is expanded.

D gene	clone size	V gene	J gene	CDR3 protein	CDR3 DNA
-	few	TRBV4-2	TRBJ2-3	CASSPQIGTQYF	TGTGCCAGCAGCCCCCAGATTGGTACGCAGTATTTT
TRBD1	-	TRBV28	TRBJ1-1	CASSPTGGNTEAFF	TGTGCCAGCAGCCCTACAGGGGGCAACACTGAAGCTTTCTTT
-	-	TRBV5-1	TRBJ2-3	CASSLWGGEDTQYF	TGCGCCAGCAGCTTATGGGGGGGCGAAGATACGCAGTATTTT
-	few	TRBV7-2	TRBJ1-2	CASSLDSEPYGYTF	TGTGCCAGCAGCCTGGACAGCGAGCCCTATGGCTACACCTTC
-	-	TRBV27	TRBJ2-3	CASSMPYTDTQYF	TGTGCCAGCTCTATGCCCTACACAGATACGCAGTATTTT
TRBD1	-	TRBV6-1	TRBJ2-1	CASSEYGTEYNEQFF	TGTGCCAGCAGTGAATATGGGACAGAGTACAATGAGCAGTTCTTC
TRBD1	-	TRBV5-1	TRBJ2-3	CASSAPAGTGKTDTQYF	TGCGCCAGCAGCGCCCCTGCTGGGACAGGGAAAACAGATACGCAGTATTTT
-	few	TRBV27	TRBJ2-7	CASSLQARVAEQYF	TGTGCCAGCAGTTTGCAGGCCAGGGTGGCCGAGCAGTACTTC
-	few	TRBV19	TRBJ1-5	CASSNREGQPQHF	TGTGCCAGTAGTAACAGGGAAGGTCAGCCCCAGCATTTT
-	few	TRBV5-4	TRBJ2-3	CASSFSQGSDTQYF	TGTGCCAGCAGCTTTAGTCAGGGCTCAGATACGCAGTATTTT
TRBD1	-	TRBV5-1	TRBJ2-7	CASSLARQGGSYEQYF	TGCGCCAGCAGCTTGGCAAGACAGGGTGGCTCCTACGAGCAGTACTTC
TRBD2	few	TRBV5-1	TRBJ2-3	CASSPGLAGVDTQYF	TGCGCCAGCAGCCCGGGACTAGCGGGAGTTGATACGCAGTATTTT
TRBD1	few	TRBV6-5	TRBJ2-5	CASSSKPLTGSETQYF	TGTGCCAGCAGTTCCAAACCTTTGACAGGGTCGGAGACCCAGTACTTC
-	few	TRBV6-5	TRBJ1-1	CASSLKRVEGTTEAFF	TGTGCCAGCAGTTTGAAGCGTGTGGAGGGGACCACTGAAGCTTTCTTT
-	few	TRBV19	TRBJ1-6	CASSIGRDFRSPLHF	TGTGCCAGTAGTATCGGACGGGATTTTCGCTCACCCCTCCACTTT
-	few	TRBV7-2	TRBJ2-7	CASSIVSYEQYF	TGTGCCAGCAGCATTGTTTCGTACGAGCAGTACTTC
TRBD1	few	TRBV29-1	TRBJ2-1	CSDGGTGTNEQFF	TGCAGCGATGGGGGGACAGGGACCAATGAGCAGTTCTTC
-	few	TRBV30	TRBJ1-3	CAWSATEGNTIYF	TGTGCCTGGAGTGCGACAGAGGGAAACACCATATATTTT
-	-	TRBV6-1	TRBJ1-4	CASTEGWGVGEKLFF	TGTGCCAGCACAGAAGGATGGGGGGTAGGAGAAAAACTGTTTTTT
-	few	TRBV18	TRBJ2-3	CASSQEDTQYF	TGTGCCAGCTCGCAAGAGGATACGCAGTATTTT
TRBD1	-	TRBV7-2	TRBJ2-7	CASSFDSTGSNEQYF	TGTGCCAGCAGCTTCGACTCGACAGGGAGCAACGAGCAGTACTTC
TRBD1	few	TRBV7-2	TRBJ1-5	CASSPLGQAGGQPQHF	TGTGCCAGCAGTCCCTTGGGACAGGCCGGCGGTCAGCCCCAGCATTTT
TRBD1	-	TRBV19	TRBJ1-1	CASNRGGTEAFF	TGTGCCAGTAACAGGGGCGGGACTGAAGCTTTCTTT
-	-	TRBV5-4	TRBJ1-5	CASSLGLNSNQPQHF	TGTGCCAGCAGCTTGGGACTGAATAGCAATCAGCCCCAGCATTTT
-	-	TRBV30	TRBJ1-2	CAWRPALRQYGYTF	TGTGCCTGGAGACCCGCCCTCAGACAGTATGGCTACACCTTC